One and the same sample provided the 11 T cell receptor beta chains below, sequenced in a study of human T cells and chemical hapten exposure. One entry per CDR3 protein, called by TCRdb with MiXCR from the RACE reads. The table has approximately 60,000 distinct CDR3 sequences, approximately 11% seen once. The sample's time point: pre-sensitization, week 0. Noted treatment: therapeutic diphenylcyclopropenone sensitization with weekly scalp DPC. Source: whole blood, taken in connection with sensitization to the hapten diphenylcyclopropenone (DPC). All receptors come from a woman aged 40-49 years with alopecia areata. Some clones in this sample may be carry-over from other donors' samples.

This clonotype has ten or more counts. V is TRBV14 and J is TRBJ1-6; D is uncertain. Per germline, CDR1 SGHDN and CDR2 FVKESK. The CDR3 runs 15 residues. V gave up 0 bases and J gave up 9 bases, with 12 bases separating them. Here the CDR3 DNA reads TGTGCCAGCAGCCAAGATCCCCAAGGGCGTTCACCCCTCCACTTT. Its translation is CASSQDPQGRSPLHF.

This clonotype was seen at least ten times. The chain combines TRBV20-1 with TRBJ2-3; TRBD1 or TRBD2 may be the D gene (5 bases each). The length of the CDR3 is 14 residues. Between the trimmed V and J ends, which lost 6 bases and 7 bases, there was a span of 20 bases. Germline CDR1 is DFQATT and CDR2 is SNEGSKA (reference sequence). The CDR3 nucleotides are TGCAGTGCGCCGGGACCACTCCTGATAAATACGCAGTATTTT. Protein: CSAPGPLLINTQYF.

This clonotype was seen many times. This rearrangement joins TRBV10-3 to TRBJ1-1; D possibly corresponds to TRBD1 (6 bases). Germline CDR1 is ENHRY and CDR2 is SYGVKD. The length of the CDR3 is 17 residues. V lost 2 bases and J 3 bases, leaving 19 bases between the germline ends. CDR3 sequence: CAISEAINRVGDTEAFF. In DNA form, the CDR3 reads TGTGCCATCAGTGAGGCTATAAACAGGGTGGGGGACACTGAAGCTTTCTTT.

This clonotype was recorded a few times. The CDR3: CASSTRQGWGYGYTF. CDR3 nucleotides: TGTGCCAGCAGTACAAGACAGGGTTGGGGCTATGGCTACACCTTC. The V gene is TRBV28, the J gene TRBJ1-2, with 7 bases that match TRBD1. The J segment lost 4 bases and the V segment lost 5 bases, leaving 10 bases of the junction unmatched. There are 15 residues in the CDR3. Germline V gives CDR1 MDHEN, CDR2 SYDVKM.

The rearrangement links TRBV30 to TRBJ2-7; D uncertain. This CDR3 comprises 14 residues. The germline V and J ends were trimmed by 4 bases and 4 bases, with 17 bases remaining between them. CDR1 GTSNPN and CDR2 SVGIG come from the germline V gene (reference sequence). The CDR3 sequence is CAWTRPPKIYEQYF. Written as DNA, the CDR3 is TGTGCCTGGACTCGACCCCCGAAGATTTACGAGCAGTACTTC.

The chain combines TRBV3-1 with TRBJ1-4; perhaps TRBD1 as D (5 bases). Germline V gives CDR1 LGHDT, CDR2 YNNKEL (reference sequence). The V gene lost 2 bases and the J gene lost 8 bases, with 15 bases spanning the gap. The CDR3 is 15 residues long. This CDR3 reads CASSQSRAGVEKLFF. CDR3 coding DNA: TGTGCCAGCAGCCAATCCAGGGCGGGCGTAGAAAAACTGTTTTTT.

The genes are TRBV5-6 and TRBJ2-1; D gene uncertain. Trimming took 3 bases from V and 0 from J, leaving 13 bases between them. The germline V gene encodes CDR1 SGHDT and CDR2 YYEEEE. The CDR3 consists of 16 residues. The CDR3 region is CASSSGPTDSYNEQFF. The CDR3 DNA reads TGTGCCAGCAGCTCTGGCCCCACTGACTCCTACAATGAGCAGTTCTTC.

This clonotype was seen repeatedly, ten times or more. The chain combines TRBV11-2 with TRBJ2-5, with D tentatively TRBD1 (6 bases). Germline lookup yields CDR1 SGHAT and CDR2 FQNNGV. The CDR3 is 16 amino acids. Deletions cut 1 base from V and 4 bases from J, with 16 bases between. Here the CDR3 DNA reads TGTGCCAGCAGCTTAGGACCGGGACAAGGTATAGAGACCCAGTACTTC. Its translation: CASSLGPGQGIETQYF.

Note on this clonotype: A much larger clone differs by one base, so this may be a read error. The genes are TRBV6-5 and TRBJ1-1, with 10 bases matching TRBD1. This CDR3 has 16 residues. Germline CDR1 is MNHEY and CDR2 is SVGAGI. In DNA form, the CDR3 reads TGTGCCAGCAGTTTAGGACAGGGGGTCGAGAACACTGAACCTTTCTTT. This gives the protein CASSLGQGVENTEPFF.

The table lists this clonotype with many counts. The CDR3 DNA sequence: TGTGCCAGCAGCTCCGCTAGCGGGAGGGGGAACATTCAGTACTTC. Translating gives CASSSASGRGNIQYF. J is TRBJ2-4 and V is TRBV13; 12 bases align to TRBD2. V dropped 4 bases and J dropped 7; count of bases not matched to a gene: 5. Germline CDR1 PRHDT, CDR2 FYEKMQ (reference sequence). The CDR3 totals 15 residues.

The chain's CDR3 is CASSLSDPDTEAFF. CDR3 DNA: TGCGCCAGCAGCCTTTCCGACCCCGACACTGAAGCTTTCTTT. The chain links TRBV5-1 to TRBJ1-1; D is uncertain. CDR1 is SGHRS, CDR2 YFSETQ, per germline. Trimming took 4 bases from V and 3 from J, leaving 13 bases between them. The CDR3 spans 14 residues.